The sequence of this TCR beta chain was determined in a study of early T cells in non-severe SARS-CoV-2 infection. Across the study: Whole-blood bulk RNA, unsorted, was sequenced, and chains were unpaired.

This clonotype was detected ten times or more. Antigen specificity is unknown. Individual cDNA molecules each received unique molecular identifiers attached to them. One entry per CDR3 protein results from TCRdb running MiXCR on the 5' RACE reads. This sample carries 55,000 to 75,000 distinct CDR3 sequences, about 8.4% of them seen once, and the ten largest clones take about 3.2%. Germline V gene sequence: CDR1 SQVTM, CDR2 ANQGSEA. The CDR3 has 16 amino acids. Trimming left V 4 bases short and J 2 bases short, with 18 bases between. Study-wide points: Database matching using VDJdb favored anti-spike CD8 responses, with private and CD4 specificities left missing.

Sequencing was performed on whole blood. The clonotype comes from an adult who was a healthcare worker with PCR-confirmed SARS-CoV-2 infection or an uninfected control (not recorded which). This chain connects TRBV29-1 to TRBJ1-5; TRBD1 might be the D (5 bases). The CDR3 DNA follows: TGCAGCGTTGTATTTAAGGGGTGGAAGGGCAATCAGCCCCAGCATTTT. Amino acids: CSVVFKGWKGNQPQHF.